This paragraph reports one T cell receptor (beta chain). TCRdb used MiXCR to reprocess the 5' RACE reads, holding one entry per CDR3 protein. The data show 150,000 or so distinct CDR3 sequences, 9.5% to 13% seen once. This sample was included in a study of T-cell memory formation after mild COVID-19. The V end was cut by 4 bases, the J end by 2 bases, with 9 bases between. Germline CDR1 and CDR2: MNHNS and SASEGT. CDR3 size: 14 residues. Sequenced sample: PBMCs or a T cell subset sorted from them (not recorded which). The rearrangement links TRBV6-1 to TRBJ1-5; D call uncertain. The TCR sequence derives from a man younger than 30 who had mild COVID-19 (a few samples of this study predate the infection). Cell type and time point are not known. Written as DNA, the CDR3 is TGTGCCAGCAGTGTTACACGAGGCAATCAGCCCCAGCATTTT. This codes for CASSVTRGNQPQHF.